This T cell receptor beta chain is from a study of T cells in tumors after PD-1 blockade. Overall study: Patients had no prior checkpoint blockade, systemic immunosuppressants, or anti-cancer therapy within 4 weeks. The study's findings and limits: Only pre- versus post-treatment comparisons showed clonal replacement. Some novel exhausted tumor clones appeared in pre-treatment blood, suggesting peripheral recruitment.

Trimming pared 0 bases from V and 7 bases from J, leaving 10 bases between. The V gene's germline CDR1 is MNHEY and CDR2 SVGAGI. CDR3 length: 13 amino acids. A remark on this clone: Its antigen is currently unknown.

Some clones are missing from TCRdb's copy, which holds only in-frame ones; the method was immunoSEQ multiplex PCR. The profile shows roughly 13,000 clones, 65% to 70% of them singletons. This chain links TRBV6-5 with TRBJ2-7, with D possibly called TRBD1 or TRBD2 (5 bases each). The sequencing here drew on tumor tissue, taken after anti-PD-1 treatment. The clonotype originates from a human donor with cutaneous squamous cell carcinoma. CDR3: CASSYSWDGEQYF. The CDR3, as DNA: TGTGCCAGCAGTTACTCGTGGGACGGGGAGCAGTACTTC.